A selection of T cell receptor beta chains follows, all from one sample in a study of T cell changes during pregnancy in multiple sclerosis. Generated by immunoSEQ multiplex PCR, the TCRdb table keeps only in-frame clones and is missing some. The table shows nearly 20,000 clones, with roughly 85% occurring only once. Sequencing used CD8+ T cells from peripheral blood mononuclear cells, obtained in the third trimester of pregnancy. These receptors originate from a female donor in good health, enrolled as a control in a pregnancy study. Both conserved end residues are trimmed from each CDR3. Fields, in order: V gene, clone size, J gene, CDR3 protein. Clone sizes are given selectively: once, few, many, or a class where the clone is expanded.

TRBV9	NA	TRBJ2-1	ASSGRSFGDSYNEQF
TRBV2	once	TRBJ2-1	ASSPSGVSYNEQF
TRBV4-3	medium-sized	TRBJ2-1	ASSPRQGIYNEQF
TRBV4-3	NA	TRBJ2-7	ASSQDASSGGAYEQY
TRBV9	NA	TRBJ1-1	ASSSLGAVGAF
TRBV2	NA	TRBJ2-5	ASRGTAETQY
TRBV5-4	NA	TRBJ2-3	ASSLIFGGTDTQY
TRBV18	NA	TRBJ2-7	ASSPGETGPYEQY
TRBV7-9	NA	TRBJ2-5	ASSARTSRETQY
TRBV10-3	NA	TRBJ1-2	AISEKQGAQGYT
TRBV15	NA	TRBJ2-2	ATSREQGASGELF
TRBV4-3	once	TRBJ2-7	ASSPRTGTYEQY
TRBV9	NA	TRBJ1-2	ASGHRRYGYT
TRBV7-3	NA	TRBJ2-7	ASGEGQGYEQY
TRBV9	NA	TRBJ1-2	ASSVTENYGYT
TRBV6-4	NA	TRBJ1-5	ASSGGQNQPQH
TRBV7-9	NA	TRBJ2-3	ASSLTSSSTDTQY
TRBV4-1	NA	TRBJ2-5	ASSHLQETQY
TRBV7-6	NA	TRBJ2-7	ASSSTRDRRYEQY
TRBV7-8	NA	TRBJ1-5	ASSSLQGDNQPQH
TRBV7-9	NA	TRBJ1-2	ASSLGQPNYGYT
TRBV9	NA	TRBJ2-3	ASSVDRGRQY
TRBV10-3	NA	TRBJ1-5	AISDEGQLYQPQH
TRBV4-3	medium-sized	TRBJ2-3	ASSQRQSSTDTQY
TRBV5-1	NA	TRBJ1-1	ASGSGNTEAF
TRBV7-2	NA	TRBJ1-2	ASREDSNYGYT
TRBV4-3	once	TRBJ1-1	ASSQEWQGRTEAF
TRBV18	NA	TRBJ1-5	ASSAQGFGNQPQH
TRBV4-3	NA	TRBJ2-5	ASSQGRQETQY
TRBV4-3	once	NA	ASSQDRVAGGQPLPYEQY
TRBV4-2	once	TRBJ1-5	ASSQDGGQNQPQH
TRBV4-3	NA	TRBJ2-1	ASSQEPQVPPTYNEQF